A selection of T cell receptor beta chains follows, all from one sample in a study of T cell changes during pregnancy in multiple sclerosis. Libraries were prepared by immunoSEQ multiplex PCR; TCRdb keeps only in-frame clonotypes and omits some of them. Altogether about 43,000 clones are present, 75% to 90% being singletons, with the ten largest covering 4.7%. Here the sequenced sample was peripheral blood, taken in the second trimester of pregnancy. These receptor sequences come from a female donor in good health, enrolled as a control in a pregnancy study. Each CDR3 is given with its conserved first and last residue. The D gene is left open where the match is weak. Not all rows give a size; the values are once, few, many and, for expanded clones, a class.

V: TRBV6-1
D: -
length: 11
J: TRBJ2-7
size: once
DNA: TGTGCCAGCACCCGAACGGGGGAGCAGTACTTC
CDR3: CASTRTGEQYF

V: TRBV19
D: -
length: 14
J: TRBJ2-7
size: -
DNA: TGTGCCAGTAGTATAGATTTGGGGACACAAAGTCAGTACTTC
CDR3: CASSIDLGTQSQYF

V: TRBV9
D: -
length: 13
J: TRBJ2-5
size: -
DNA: TGTGCCAGCAGCGGAGGGCTAGGTGAGACCCAGTACTTC
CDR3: CASSGGLGETQYF

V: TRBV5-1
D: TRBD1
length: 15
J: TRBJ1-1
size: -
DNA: TGCGCCAGCAGCATTTGGACAGGGGCGGTCACTGAAGCTTTCTTT
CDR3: CASSIWTGAVTEAFF

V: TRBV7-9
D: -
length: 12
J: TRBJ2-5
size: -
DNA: TGTGCCAGCAGCTTCAGGGAAGAGACCCAGTACTTC
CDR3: CASSFREETQYF

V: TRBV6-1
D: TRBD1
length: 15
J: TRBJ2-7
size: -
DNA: TGTGCCAGCAGTGAGGTAGGGACAGGGGCTTCTCAGCAGTACTTC
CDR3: CASSEVGTGASQQYF

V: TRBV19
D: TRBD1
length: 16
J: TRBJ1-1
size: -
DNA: TGTGCCAGTAGTATACAGGGGGCTACCATGAACACTGAAGCTTTCTTT
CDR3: CASSIQGATMNTEAFF

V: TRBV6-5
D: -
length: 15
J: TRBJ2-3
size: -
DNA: TGTGCCAGCAGCCGGTACCCTAGCAACACAGATACGCAGTATTTT
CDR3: CASSRYPSNTDTQYF

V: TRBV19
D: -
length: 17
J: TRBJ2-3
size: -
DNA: TGTGCCAGTAGTAGGTTACAGGTAGGGGCAAGCACAGATACGCAGTATTTT
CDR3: CASSRLQVGASTDTQYF

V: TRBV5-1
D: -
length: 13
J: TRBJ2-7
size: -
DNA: TGCGCCAGCAGCCCGGAGGGTGCCTACGAGCAGTACTTC
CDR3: CASSPEGAYEQYF

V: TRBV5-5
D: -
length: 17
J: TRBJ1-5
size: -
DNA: TGTGCCAGCAGCTCCCAGGCGGGGTTCCAGGTAGGTCAGCCCCAGCATTTT
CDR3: CASSSQAGFQVGQPQHF

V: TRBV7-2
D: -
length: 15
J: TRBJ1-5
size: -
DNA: TGTGCCAGCAGCTGGCTTTCCCGTAGCAATCAGCCCCAGCATTTT
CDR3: CASSWLSRSNQPQHF

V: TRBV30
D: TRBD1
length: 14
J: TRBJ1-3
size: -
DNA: TGTGCCTTCTCGCGAGGGGGCGGTGGAAACACCATATATTTT
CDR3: CAFSRGGGGNTIYF

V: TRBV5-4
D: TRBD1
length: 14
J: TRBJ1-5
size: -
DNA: TGTGCCAGCAGCTTCCAGGGGGCTAATCAGCCCCAGCATTTT
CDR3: CASSFQGANQPQHF

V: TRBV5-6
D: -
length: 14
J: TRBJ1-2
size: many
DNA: TGTGCCAGCAGCTCCATCGGACTAGGGTATGGCTACACCTTC
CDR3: CASSSIGLGYGYTF

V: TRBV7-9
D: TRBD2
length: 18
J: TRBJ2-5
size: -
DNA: TGTGCCAGCAGCACGCGCGGGGTAGCGGGGCGATCCCAAGAGACCCAGTACTTC
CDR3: CASSTRGVAGRSQETQYF

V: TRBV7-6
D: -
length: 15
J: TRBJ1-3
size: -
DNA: TGTGCCAGCAGCTTAGATTCAGGGCTCGGAAACACCATATATTTT
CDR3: CASSLDSGLGNTIYF

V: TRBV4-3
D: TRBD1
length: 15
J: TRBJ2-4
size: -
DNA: TGCGCCAGCAGCCCCACCCTAGGACAGGGGAGCATTCAGTACTTC
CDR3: CASSPTLGQGSIQYF

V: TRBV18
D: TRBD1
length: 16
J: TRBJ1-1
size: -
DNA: TGTGCCAGCTCACTGCGGACAGGGAGCATGAACACTGAAGCTTTCTTT
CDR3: CASSLRTGSMNTEAFF

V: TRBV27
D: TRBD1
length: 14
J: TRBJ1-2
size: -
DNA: TGTGCCAGCAGTACCAGGACAGGGGAGGGTGGCTACACCTTC
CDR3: CASSTRTGEGGYTF

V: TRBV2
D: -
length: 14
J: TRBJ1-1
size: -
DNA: TGTGCCAGCACCCCAGTGCGGGGGAACACTGAAGCTTTCTTT
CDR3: CASTPVRGNTEAFF

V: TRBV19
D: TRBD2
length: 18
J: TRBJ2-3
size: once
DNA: TGTGCCAGTAGTATAGTGGCTAGCGGGGCCAGGCCTAGGGTCACGCAGTATTTT
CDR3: CASSIVASGARPRVTQYF

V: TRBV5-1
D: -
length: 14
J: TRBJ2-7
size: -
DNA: TGCGCCAGCAGCTTGGGACAGAACCCTTACGAGCAGTACTTC
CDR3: CASSLGQNPYEQYF

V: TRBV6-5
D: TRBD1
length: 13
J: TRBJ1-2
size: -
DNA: TGTGCCAGCAGCCTGACAGGGACTGCGGGCTACACCTTC
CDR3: CASSLTGTAGYTF

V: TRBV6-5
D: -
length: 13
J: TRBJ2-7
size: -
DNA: TGTGCCAGCACCTCAGGGTTTTGGTACGAGCAGTACTTC
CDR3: CASTSGFWYEQYF

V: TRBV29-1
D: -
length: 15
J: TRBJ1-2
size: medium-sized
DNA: TGCAGCGTTGAAGAAGGGCGCGGATGGAGGTATGGCTACACCTTC
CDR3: CSVEEGRGWRYGYTF

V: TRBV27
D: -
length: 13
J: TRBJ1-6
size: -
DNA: TGTGCCAGCAGTGGACAGTTCAGGACACCCCTCCACTTT
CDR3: CASSGQFRTPLHF

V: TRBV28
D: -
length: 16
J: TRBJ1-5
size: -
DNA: TGTGCCAGCAGTTCCGACGACCTCAGGGGTCCCCAGCCCCAGCATTTT
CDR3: CASSSDDLRGPQPQHF

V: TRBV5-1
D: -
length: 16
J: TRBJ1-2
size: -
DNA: TGCGCCAGCAGCGCGACTAGCGAAAGGACGGTCTATGGCTACACCTTC
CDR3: CASSATSERTVYGYTF

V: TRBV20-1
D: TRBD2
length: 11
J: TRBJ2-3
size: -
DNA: TGCAGTGCCGGGAGGGGAGATACGCAGTATTTT
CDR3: CSAGRGDTQYF

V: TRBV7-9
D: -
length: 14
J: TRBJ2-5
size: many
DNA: TGTGCCAGCAGTTCAGGGGTCGTCGGGGAGACCCAGTACTTC
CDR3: CASSSGVVGETQYF

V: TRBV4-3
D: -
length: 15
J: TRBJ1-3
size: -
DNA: TGCGCCAGCAGCCAAGACAGAAGCTCTGGAAACACCATATATTTT
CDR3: CASSQDRSSGNTIYF

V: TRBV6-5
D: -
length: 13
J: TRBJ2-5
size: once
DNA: TGTGCCGTAGGGGCGGCAGAACAAGAGACCCAGTACTTC
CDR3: CAVGAAEQETQYF

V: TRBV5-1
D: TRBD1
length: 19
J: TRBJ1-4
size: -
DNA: TGCGCCAGCAGCTTGCGCCAGGACGGGACAGGGGCGGGGGGGGAAAAACTGTTTTTT
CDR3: CASSLRQDGTGAGGEKLFF

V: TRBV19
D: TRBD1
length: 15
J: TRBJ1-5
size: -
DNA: TGTGCCAGTAGTATTGTGGGACAGGGCGGTCAGCCCCAGCATTTT
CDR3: CASSIVGQGGQPQHF

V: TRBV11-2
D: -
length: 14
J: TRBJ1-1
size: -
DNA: TGTGCCAGCAGCTTAAAGGGGGGGGGAACTGAAGCTTTCTTT
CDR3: CASSLKGGGTEAFF

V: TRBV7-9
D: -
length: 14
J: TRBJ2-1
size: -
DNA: TGTGCCAGCAGCTTAGTTGACGGGGTAAATGAGCAGTTCTTC
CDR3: CASSLVDGVNEQFF

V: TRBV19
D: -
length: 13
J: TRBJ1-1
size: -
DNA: TGTGCCAGTAGTCGGTCAGGGAACACTGAAGCTTTCTTT
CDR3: CASSRSGNTEAFF

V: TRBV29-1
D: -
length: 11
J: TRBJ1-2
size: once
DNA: TGCAGCGTTGGGGCAGGCTATGGCTACACCTTC
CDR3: CSVGAGYGYTF

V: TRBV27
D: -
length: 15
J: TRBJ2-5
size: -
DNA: TGTGCCAGCAGTTTATCGAGGCAATCCCAAGAGACCCAGTACTTC
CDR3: CASSLSRQSQETQYF

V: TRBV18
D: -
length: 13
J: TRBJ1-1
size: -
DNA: TGTGCCAGCTCACCACGGGGCGAGGCTGAAGCTTTCTTT
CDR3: CASSPRGEAEAFF

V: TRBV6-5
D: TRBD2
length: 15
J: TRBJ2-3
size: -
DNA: TGTGCCAGCAGTTCAGCGGGGGGCGGCACAGATACGCAGTATTTT
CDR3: CASSSAGGGTDTQYF

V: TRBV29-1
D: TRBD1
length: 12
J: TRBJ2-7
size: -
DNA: TGCAGCGTTGTGTCAGGACAGGGGATCGGGTACTTC
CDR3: CSVVSGQGIGYF

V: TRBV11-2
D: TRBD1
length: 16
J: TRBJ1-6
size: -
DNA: TGTGCCAGCAGCCTGAGGACAGGAGGAAATAATTCACCCCTCCACTTT
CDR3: CASSLRTGGNNSPLHF

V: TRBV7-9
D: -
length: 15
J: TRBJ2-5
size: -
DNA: TGTGCCAGCAGCCCCGGACAGAAGAATCAAGAGACCCAGTACTTC
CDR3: CASSPGQKNQETQYF

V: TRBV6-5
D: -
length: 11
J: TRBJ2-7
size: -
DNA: TGTGCCAGCCGGGGACTCTACGAGCAGTACTTC
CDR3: CASRGLYEQYF

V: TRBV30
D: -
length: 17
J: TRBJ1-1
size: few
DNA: TGTGCCTGGAGTGTACAATTCTTCCCGGGGGTAAACACTGAAGCTTTCTTT
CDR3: CAWSVQFFPGVNTEAFF

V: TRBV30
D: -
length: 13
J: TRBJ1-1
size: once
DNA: TGTGCCTGGAGAGAAGGGGGAGACACTGAAGCTTTCTTT
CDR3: CAWREGGDTEAFF

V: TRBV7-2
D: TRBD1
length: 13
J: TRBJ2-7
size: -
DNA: TGTGCCAGCAGCCCGGACAGGGGGTCTAGGCAGTACTTC
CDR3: CASSPDRGSRQYF

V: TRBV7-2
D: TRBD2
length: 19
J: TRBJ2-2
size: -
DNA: TGTGCCAGCAGCTTAGCGGGGGGACTAGCGGGAGTATGGGCCGGGGAGCTGTTTTTT
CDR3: CASSLAGGLAGVWAGELFF

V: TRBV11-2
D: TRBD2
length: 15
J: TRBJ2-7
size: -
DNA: TGTGCCAGCAGAGAATCTAGCGGGGGGCCCTACGAGCAGTACTTC
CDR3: CASRESSGGPYEQYF

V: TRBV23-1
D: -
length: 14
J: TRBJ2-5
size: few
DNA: TGCGCCAGCAGTCAATCGAACAGGTCAGAGACCCAGTACTTC
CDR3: CASSQSNRSETQYF

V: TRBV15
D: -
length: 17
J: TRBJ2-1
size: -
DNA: TGTGCCACCAGCAGAGACCGAGCCGGGGGCTCCTACAATGAGCAGTTCTTC
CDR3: CATSRDRAGGSYNEQFF

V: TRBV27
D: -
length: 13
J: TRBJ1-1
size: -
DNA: TGTGCCAGCAGTTGGACAGAGAACACTGAAGCTTTCTTT
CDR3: CASSWTENTEAFF

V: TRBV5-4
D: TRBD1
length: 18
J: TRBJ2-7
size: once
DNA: TGTGCCAGCAGCACTCCGGGACAGGGGACTACTCAACCCTACGAGCAGTACTTC
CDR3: CASSTPGQGTTQPYEQYF

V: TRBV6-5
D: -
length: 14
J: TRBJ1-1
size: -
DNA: TGTGCCAGCAGTTACAACGGGGAGAACACTGAAGCTTTCTTT
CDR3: CASSYNGENTEAFF